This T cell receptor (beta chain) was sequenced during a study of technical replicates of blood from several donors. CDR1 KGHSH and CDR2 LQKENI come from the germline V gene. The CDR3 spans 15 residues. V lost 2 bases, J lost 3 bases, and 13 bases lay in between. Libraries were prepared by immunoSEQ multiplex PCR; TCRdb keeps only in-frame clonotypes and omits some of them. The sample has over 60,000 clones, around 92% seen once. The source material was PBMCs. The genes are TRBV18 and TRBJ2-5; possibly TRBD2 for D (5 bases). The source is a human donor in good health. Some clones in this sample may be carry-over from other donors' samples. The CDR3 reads CASSPNQGGKETQYF. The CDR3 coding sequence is TGTGCCAGCTCACCAAACCAAGGAGGAAAAGAGACCCAGTACTTC.